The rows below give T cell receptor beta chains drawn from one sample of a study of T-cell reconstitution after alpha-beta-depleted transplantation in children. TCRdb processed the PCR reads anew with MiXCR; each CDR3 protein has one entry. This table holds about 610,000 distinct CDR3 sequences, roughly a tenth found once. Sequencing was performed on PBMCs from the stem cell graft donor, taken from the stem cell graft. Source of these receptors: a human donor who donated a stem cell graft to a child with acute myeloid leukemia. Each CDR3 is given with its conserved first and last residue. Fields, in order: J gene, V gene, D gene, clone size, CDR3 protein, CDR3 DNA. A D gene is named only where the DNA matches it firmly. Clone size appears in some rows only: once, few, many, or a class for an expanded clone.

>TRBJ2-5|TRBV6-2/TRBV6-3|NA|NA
CASRLADRQETQYF
TGTGCCAGCAGACTAGCGGACAGGCAAGAGACCCAGTACTTC
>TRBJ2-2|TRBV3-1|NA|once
CASRRLTGELFF
TGTGCCAGCAGGCGATTAACCGGGGAGCTGTTTTTT
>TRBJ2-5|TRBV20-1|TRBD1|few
CSARPGTAKETQYF
TGCAGTGCTAGACCAGGGACAGCCAAAGAGACCCAGTACTTC
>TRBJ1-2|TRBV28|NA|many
CASTGTDSYGYTF
TGTGCCAGCACCGGCACGGACAGCTATGGCTACACCTTC
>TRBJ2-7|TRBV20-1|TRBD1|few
CSARDLWTGGSYEQYF
TGCAGTGCTAGAGATCTGTGGACAGGGGGATCCTACGAGCAGTACTTC
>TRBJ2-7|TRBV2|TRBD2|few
CASSFPAGGVYEQYF
TGTGCCAGCAGTTTTCCAGCGGGAGGTGTCTACGAGCAGTACTTC
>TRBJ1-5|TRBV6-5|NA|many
CASSYSDTGRPKHF
TGTGCCAGCAGTTACTCGGATACCGGACGCCCCAAGCATTTT
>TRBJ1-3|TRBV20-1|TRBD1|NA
CSAREGARGNTIYF
TGCAGTGCTAGGGAGGGGGCGCGAGGAAACACCATATATTTT
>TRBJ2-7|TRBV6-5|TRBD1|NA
CASSLTFPGQGSPYEQYF
TGTGCCAGCAGTTTAACTTTTCCGGGACAGGGGTCTCCTTACGAGCAGTACTTC
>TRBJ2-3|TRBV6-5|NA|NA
CASSYPGTDTQCF
TGTGCCAGCAGTTACCCAGGCACAGATACGCAGTGTTTT
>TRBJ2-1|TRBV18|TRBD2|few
CASSPLPSGSSYNEQFF
TGTGCCAGCTCACCACTCCCTAGCGGGAGCTCCTACAATGAGCAGTTCTTC
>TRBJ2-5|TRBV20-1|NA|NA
CSATITQLVTSETQYF
TGCAGTGCCACCATAACACAACTAGTTACCTCTGAGACCCAGTACTTC
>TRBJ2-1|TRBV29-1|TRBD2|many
CSVDGTSEYNEQFF
TGCAGCGTTGATGGGACTAGCGAGTACAATGAGCAGTTCTTC
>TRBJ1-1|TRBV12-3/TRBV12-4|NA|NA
CASSSGGPTEAFF
TGTGCCAGCAGTTCCGGGGGGCCCACTGAAGCTTTCTTT
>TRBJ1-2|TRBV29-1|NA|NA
CSFLRDEGGYTF
TGCAGCTTCCTTAGGGATGAGGGTGGCTACACCTTC
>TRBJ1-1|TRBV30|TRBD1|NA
CAWSPQGVTEAFF
TGTGCCTGGAGTCCCCAGGGGGTCACTGAAGCTTTCTTT
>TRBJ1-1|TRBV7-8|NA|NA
CASSSRQSTEAFF
TGTGCCAGCAGCTCCAGACAAAGCACTGAAGCTTTCTTT
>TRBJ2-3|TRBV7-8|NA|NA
CASSLGLAVYVDTDTQYF
TGTGCCAGCAGCTTAGGGCTCGCAGTGTACGTCGACACAGATACGCAGTATTTT
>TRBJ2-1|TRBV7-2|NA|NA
CASSSSVNTEQFF
TGTGCCAGCAGCTCCTCCGTTAATACTGAGCAGTTCTTC
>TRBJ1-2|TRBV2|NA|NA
CASSEIPAANYGYTF
TGTGCCAGCAGTGAAATCCCGGCAGCTAACTATGGCTACACCTTC
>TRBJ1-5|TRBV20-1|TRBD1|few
CSARVGTGYSNQPQHF
TGCAGTGCTAGAGTAGGGACAGGGTATAGCAATCAGCCCCAGCATTTT
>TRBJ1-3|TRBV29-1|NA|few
CSAVVPGSGNTIYF
TGCAGCGCGGTGGTTCCGGGCTCTGGAAACACCATATATTTT
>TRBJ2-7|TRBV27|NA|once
CASTQKPGYEQYF
TGTGCCAGCACCCAAAAACCCGGCTACGAGCAGTACTTC
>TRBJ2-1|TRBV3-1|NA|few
CASSRSIRVYNEQFF
TGTGCCAGCAGCCGGTCCATTAGGGTTTACAATGAGCAGTTCTTC
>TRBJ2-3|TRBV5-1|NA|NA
CASSLAQASDTQYF
TGCGCCAGCAGCTTGGCTCAGGCTAGTGATACGCAGTATTTT